This T cell receptor beta chain was obtained from a study of T cell responses to AZD1222 COVID-19 vaccine (dated by TCRdb to the early 2020s). About the study as a whole: TCR sequencing was performed for 230 to 250 trial participants, of whom about 200 were given two doses of AZD1222 and around 25 were given two doses of MenACWY control vaccine. Enrollment into the trials was organized by age into subgroups of 18-55, 56-69 and 70-plus years, and those subgroups contained roughly 150, 30 and 60 TCR-sequenced participants, respectively.

The time point label, read with the paper, signifies: about 28 days (+/-7) after the second vaccine dose. The treatment or condition label here, explained by the study, means: meningococcal conjugate vaccine given as trial control. The vaccinee samples were drawn from two UK trials, COV001 and COV002, one of which was a single-blind randomized controlled phase 2/3 trial testing AZD1222 (ChAdOx1 nCoV-19) in healthy adults. Trial participant PBMC samples were collected at day 0 and day 28 after the second dose for TCRbeta chain sequencing. The germline V gene (reference sequence) supplies CDR1 GTSNPN and CDR2 SVGIG. The CDR3 covers 14 residues, taking in both the cysteine and the phenylalanine. This entry keeps only the CDR3 DNA: 42 bases, framed from base 1. A distance of 18 bases separates the germline ends of V and J, which lose 2 bases and 8 bases respectively. What the authors observed across the whole study: Spike-specific TCR breadth and depth rose significantly after two AZD1222 doses compared with day 0 and with MenACWY recipients. Because no day 14 peak-response samples were available, the repertoires could be characterized only after the peak T cell response. Conclusions about previously exposed vaccinees were limited because only a handful of AZD1222 recipients were SARS-CoV-2 seropositive at baseline. The 56-69-year group was small, and its depth increase did not reach significance, likely because of low power. Vaccine-associated CD4 TCRs spanned the whole spike protein, with dominant responses in regions 160-218 and 743-854. Participants were mostly white British and included more females than males, and it was suggested by the authors that clonal diversity may have been underestimated. Nearly half of unique spike-specific TCRs reportedly recognized epitopes outside regions mutated in the B.1.351 and B.1.1.7 variants.

In regard to this clone: Its antigen target is currently unknown. The sample holds no much larger clone one base away, and base qualities are not on file.

The CDR3 regions of human TCRbeta chains were analyzed by immunosequencing. The authors' pipeline ran thus. TCRs in the repertoires were matched against a reference library of SARS-CoV-2-specific TCRs that had been generated with the MIRA antigen-specificity platform. Breadth meant the fraction of unique TCRs that were SARS-CoV-2-associated, whereas depth meant the fraction of total T cells that were SARS-CoV-2-associated. Each spike-specific TCR was assigned to its reactive spike region and to a CD4 or CD8 class using the MIRA data. Log10-transformed breadth and depth values were compared by one-way ANOVA with Sidak's multiple comparisons tests. As stored in TCRdb, this immuneACCESS dataset retains in-frame rearrangements with V and J assigned. A fraction of the clones does not appear; measured against another copy, unresolved V genes explain less than half of the discrepancy, and the remainder lacks a known reason. Clonal size and the V and J genes are those of that table, whereas D and trimming came from the DNA. The sample includes 95,000 to 110,000 clones, with approximately 86% observed a single time. The biggest ten clones account for 2.5% to 4% of the sample.

In this chain, TRBV30 is recombined with TRBJ1-2; the D gene assignment is ambiguous. The source material was peripheral blood, sampled 28 days after the second dose of the MenACWY control vaccine. The clonotype was recovered from an adult who received the MenACWY meningococcal vaccine as a control. The nucleotides are TGTGCCTGGAGTAGGAACGTCGGGGAATGGGGCTACACCTTC. This codes for CAWSRNVGEWGYTF.